One and the same sample provided the 30 T cell receptor beta chains below, sequenced in a study of T cell responses to AZD1222 COVID-19 vaccine. Repertoires were generated with immunoSEQ multiplex PCR, while TCRdb's copy carries only in-frame clones and drops some. Of 90,000 to 120,000 clones in the sample, around 90% are singletons; the top ten hold around 9.4%. Source: peripheral blood, taken on day 0 of AZD1222 vaccination. The receptors originated from an adult in good health.

The chain combines TRBV12-5 with TRBJ1-4; 7 bases align to TRBD1. Per the germline V gene, CDR1 is LGHNT and CDR2 is FRNRAP. The V gene end was trimmed by 3 bases and the J gene end by 1 base; junction bases not matched to a gene: 14. The CDR3 consists of 19 residues. The CDR3 DNA is TGTGCTAGTGGTTTCCTACAGGGGAGCAATCCCCGAACTAATGAAAAACTGTTTTTT. Translating gives CASGFLQGSNPRTNEKLFF.

This clone came up a few times. The chain links TRBV5-5 to TRBJ1-2; maybe TRBD1 (5 bases). Between the trimmed V and J ends, which lost 3 bases and 6 bases, there was a span of 12 bases. CDR1 and CDR2 (germline): SGHKS, YYEKEE (reference sequence). The CDR3 is 13 amino acids. In DNA, the CDR3 is TGTGCCAGCAGCTCGGGGGAGGGGAATGGCTACACCTTC. It codes for CASSSGEGNGYTF. The variable domain in full, completed from reference TRBV5-5 and TRBJ1-2, reads DAGVTQSPTHLIKTRGQQVTLRCSPISGHKSVSWYQQVLGQGPQFIFQYYEKEERGRGNFPDRFSARQFPNYSSELNVNALLLGDSALYLCASSSGEGNGYTFGSGTRLTVV.

The V gene is TRBV7-2, the J gene TRBJ1-2; 8 bases fit TRBD1. CDR1 is SGHTA and CDR2 is FQGNSA in the germline V gene. The CDR3 extends over 13 amino acids. Trimming removed 5 bases from V and 5 bases from J; junction bases left unmatched: 4. The CDR3 spells CASSPGGIYGYTF. CDR3 nucleotide sequence: TGTGCCAGCAGCCCAGGGGGCATTTATGGCTACACCTTC.

The chain joins TRBV5-1 to TRBJ2-7; 7 bases line up with TRBD1. Germline CDR1 reads SGHRS; CDR2 reads YFSETQ. This CDR3 region has 15 residues. Unmatched junction bases numbered 8, after V lost 2 bases and J lost 3 bases. The CDR3, as DNA: TGCGCCAGCAGCTTAGGGGGCGCCTCTTACTACGAGCAGTACTTC. Amino acids: CASSLGGASYYEQYF.

The chain is built from TRBV4-2 and TRBJ1-1; possibly TRBD1 for D (6 bases). This CDR3 spans 15 amino acids. Trimming cost V 0 bases and J 10 bases, with 18 bases left between them. CDR1 LGHNA and CDR2 YNFKEQ come from the germline V gene. CDR3 residues: CASSQDLDRRLGAFF. CDR3 DNA sequence: TGTGCCAGCAGCCAAGATCTAGACAGGCGGTTAGGAGCTTTCTTT.

The genes are TRBV4-3 and TRBJ1-5; a possible D gene is TRBD1 (5 bases). The CDR3 runs 14 residues. The V gene's germline CDR1 is LGHNA and CDR2 YSLEER. Trimming stripped 2 bases from V and 7 bases from J, with 12 bases between. CDR3 sequence (DNA): TGCGCCAGCAGCCAATGGGAGAGGGGACAGCCCCAGCATTTT. Protein: CASSQWERGQPQHF.

The chain is built from TRBV6-2 or TRBV6-3 and TRBJ2-7; D is unclear. The V and J ends lost 5 bases and 2 bases respectively, with 7 bases between them. The CDR3 runs to 12 residues. Germline V CDR1 and CDR2: MNHEY, SVGEGT. The CDR3 region is CASSPRPYEQYF. The DNA of the CDR3 is TGTGCCAGCAGTCCCCGACCCTACGAGCAGTACTTC.

The J gene is TRBJ1-1, the V gene TRBV3-1 (or the pseudogene TRBV3-2); D is undetermined. The CDR3 consists of 13 residues. Germline CDR1 LGHDT, CDR2 YNNKEL (reference sequence). V lost 1 base and J 0 bases, leaving 3 bases between the germline ends. CDR3 amino acids: CASSQGLNTEAFF. Written as DNA, the CDR3 is TGTGCCAGCAGCCAAGGCCTGAACACTGAAGCTTTCTTT.

The gene calls are TRBV5-1 and TRBJ1-5; perhaps TRBD1 as D (5 bases). Per germline, CDR1 SGHRS and CDR2 YFSETQ. V gave up 0 bases and J gave up 1 base, with 8 bases separating them. This CDR3 comprises 15 residues. Here the CDR3 reads CASSLEGLSNQPQHF. The CDR3 coding sequence is TGCGCCAGCAGCTTGGAGGGGCTGAGCAATCAGCCCCAGCATTTT.

The chain has TRBV11-2 and TRBJ2-7, with D perhaps matching TRBD1 (5 bases). V was pared by 6 bases and J by 3 bases, with 9 bases between. There are 12 residues in the CDR3. Germline assignment: CDR1 SGHAT and CDR2 FQNNGV. This chain's CDR3 is CASRRTNYEQYF. CDR3 sequence (DNA): TGTGCCAGCAGGCGGACAAACTACGAGCAGTACTTC.

This chain uses TRBV5-1 with TRBJ2-3; 10 nucleotides agree with TRBD2. Looked up from germline, CDR1 is SGHRS and CDR2 is YFSETQ. The CDR3 extends over 14 amino acids. The ends lost 5 bases at V and 6 bases at J; junction bases unmatched: 6. The CDR3 region is CASRSGGARDTQYF. CDR3 DNA sequence: TGCGCCAGCAGAAGCGGGGGGGCCCGGGATACGCAGTATTTT.

The chain is built from TRBV28 and TRBJ2-7; 7 positions match TRBD2. This CDR3 region has 16 residues. Germline assignment: CDR1 MDHEN and CDR2 SYDVKM. With V trimmed by 6 bases and J by 3 bases, 14 bases remained unmatched. DNA for the CDR3: TGTGCCAGCAGGGGACTAATCGGGACCGAGCACTACGAGCAGTACTTC. It translates to CASRGLIGTEHYEQYF.

The rearrangement links TRBV19 to TRBJ1-4; D ambiguous. The V end was cut by 5 bases, the J end by 4 bases, with 11 bases between. This CDR3 is built from 14 residues. From germline, CDR1 is LNHDA and CDR2 SQIVND (reference sequence). CDR3 DNA sequence: TGTGCCAGTAGTCGAGATAATGGTAATGAAAAACTGTTTTTT. Translating gives CASSRDNGNEKLFF. Full variable domain (outside the CDR3, taken from reference TRBV19 and TRBJ1-4): DGGITQSPKYLFRKEGQNVTLSCEQNLNHDAMYWYRQDPGQGLRLIYYSQIVNDFQKGDIAEGYSVSREKKESFPLTVTSAQKNPTAFYLCASSRDNGNEKLFFGSGTQLSVL.

The V and J genes are TRBV28 and TRBJ1-1; a weak D match, TRBD1 (5 bases). Germline CDR1 reads MDHEN; CDR2 reads SYDVKM. This CDR3 region has 13 residues. V was shortened by 5 bases and J by 11 bases, with 18 bases between the two germline ends. The CDR3 spells CASSEGIAGWAFF. In nucleotides, the CDR3 is TGTGCCAGCAGTGAAGGGATCGCAGGGTGGGCTTTCTTT.

The rearrangement links TRBV9 to TRBJ1-2; D not certain. CDR1 SGDLS and CDR2 YYNGEE come from the germline V gene. The CDR3 runs 15 residues. The V gene lost 3 bases and the J gene lost 3 bases, with 15 bases spanning the gap. CDR3 bases: TGTGCCAGCAGCGCCGGACGGACCCAGCACTATGGCTACACCTTC. Translated: CASSAGRTQHYGYTF.

V is TRBV2 and J is TRBJ2-7; the D is unclear. This CDR3 spans 13 amino acids. V lost 8 bases and J lost 2, with 13 bases in between. Germline lookup yields CDR1 SNHLY and CDR2 FYNNEI. This CDR3 is CASRPTLTYEQYF. The CDR3 nucleotides are TGTGCCAGCCGACCGACATTAACCTACGAGCAGTACTTC. Combining the CDR3 with reference TRBV2 and TRBJ2-7 gives the whole variable domain EPEVTQTPSHQVTQMGQEVILRCVPISNHLYFYWYRQILGQKVEFLVSFYNNEISEKSEIFDDQFSVERPDGSNFTLKIRSTKLEDSAMYFCASRPTLTYEQYFGPGTRLTVT.

This clone appeared a single time. This rearrangement joins TRBV7-8 to TRBJ2-7; 9 bases match TRBD2. This CDR3 is 17 amino acids long. Germline V gene sequence: CDR1 SGHVS, CDR2 FQNEAQ. With V trimmed by 0 bases and J by 0 bases, 6 bases remained unmatched. CDR3 nucleotide sequence: TGTGCCAGCAGCTTAGCGTTGCTAGCGGGGTCCTCCTACGAGCAGTACTTC. Amino acid sequence: CASSLALLAGSSYEQYF.

This sequence joins TRBV28 and TRBJ1-4; perhaps TRBD1 as D (5 bases). The germline V gene encodes CDR1 MDHEN and CDR2 SYDVKM. V was trimmed by 5 bases and J by 8 bases, leaving 9 bases between them. This CDR3 contains 12 residues. The DNA of the CDR3 is TGTGCCAGCAGTCCTCCAGGGGAAAAACTGTTTTTT. Translation gives CASSPPGEKLFF.

This clone was counted a few times. The rearrangement uses TRBV28 and TRBJ1-5, with 11 nucleotides matching TRBD1. The CDR3 length is 17 residues. Germline CDR1 MDHEN, CDR2 SYDVKM. Losses at the gene ends were 8 bases for V and 4 bases for J; bases not matched to a gene: 13. This chain's CDR3 is CASGLGTGGLLNQPQHF. The CDR3 DNA sequence: TGTGCCAGCGGGTTGGGGACAGGGGGGCTCCTTAATCAGCCCCAGCATTTT. Full variable domain (missing parts from reference TRBV28 and TRBJ1-5): DVKVTQSSRYLVKRTGEKVFLECVQDMDHENMFWYRQDPGLGLRLIYFSYDVKMKEKGDIPEGYSVSREKKERFSLILESASTNQTSMYLCASGLGTGGLLNQPQHFGDGTRLSIL.

The chain is built from TRBV5-4 and TRBJ1-1; TRBD1 is a possible D gene (5 bases). Germline assignment: CDR1 SGHNT and CDR2 YYREEE (reference sequence). Between the trimmed V and J ends, which lost 2 bases and 5 bases, there was a span of 13 bases. The CDR3 runs 14 residues. This CDR3 reads CASSLVGERTEAFF. The CDR3 DNA reads TGTGCCAGCAGCTTAGTAGGGGAAAGGACTGAAGCTTTCTTT.

This clone was counted a single time. The chain carries TRBV19 and TRBJ1-5, with 10 bases that match TRBD1. This CDR3 is 14 amino acids long. The V segment lost 6 bases and the J segment 4 bases; nucleotides outside the gene matches: 3. Germline CDR1 and CDR2: LNHDA and SQIVND (reference sequence). CDR3 residues: CASRTDRGNQPQHF. CDR3 DNA sequence: TGTGCCAGTAGGACGGACAGGGGGAATCAGCCCCAGCATTTT.

This clone was counted at least ten times. This rearrangement joins TRBV25-1 to TRBJ1-1; possibly TRBD1 for D (5 bases). V lost 0 bases to trimming and J lost 4 bases, with 18 bases between them. This CDR3 spans 17 amino acids. Per germline, CDR1 MGHDK and CDR2 SYGVNS. The CDR3 coding sequence is TGTGCCAGCAGTGAATATGAAGGGAACGGGGGAGGCACTGAAGCTTTCTTT. This translates into CASSEYEGNGGGTEAFF.

This rearrangement joins TRBV7-2 to TRBJ2-5; unclear D gene. Per the germline V gene, CDR1 is SGHTA and CDR2 is FQGNSA. The length of the CDR3 is 14 residues. With 1 base removed from V and 1 base from J, the gap between germline ends came to 7 bases. DNA of the CDR3: TGTGCCAGCAGCTTAGTAGGAATCCAAGAGACCCAGTACTTC. This codes for CASSLVGIQETQYF.

The rearrangement links TRBV28 to TRBJ1-2, with a tentative D call TRBD1 (5 bases). The V gene lost 4 bases and the J gene lost 3 bases, with 15 bases spanning the gap. This CDR3 is 15 amino acids long. Germline values: CDR1 MDHEN, CDR2 SYDVKM. CDR3 residues: CASSSGGKGHYGYTF. As DNA, the CDR3 is TGTGCCAGCAGTTCAGGCGGAAAGGGGCACTATGGCTACACCTTC.

This clone showed up just a few times. This chain joins TRBV30 and TRBJ1-5; D might be TRBD1 (5 bases). Germline loops: CDR1 GTSNPN, CDR2 SVGIG (reference sequence). V lost 5 bases and J 7 bases, leaving 15 bases between the germline ends. The CDR3 has 13 amino acids. The CDR3 is CAWGGRGGQPQHF. In DNA, the CDR3 is TGTGCCTGGGGAGGGAGGGGTGGCCAGCCCCAGCATTTT.

This clone was seen once. This chain links TRBV19 with TRBJ2-7; 9 bases fit TRBD2. V trimming: 6 bases; J trimming: 1 base; junction bases outside the gene matches: 4. The CDR3 has 14 amino acids. Germline V gives CDR1 LNHDA, CDR2 SQIVND (reference sequence). The CDR3 spells CASRTSGPSYEQYF. The CDR3 DNA is TGTGCCAGTAGGACTAGCGGACCTTCCTACGAGCAGTACTTC. The variable domain in full, completed from reference TRBV19 and TRBJ2-7, reads DGGITQSPKYLFRKEGQNVTLSCEQNLNHDAMYWYRQDPGQGLRLIYYSQIVNDFQKGDIAEGYSVSREKKESFPLTVTSAQKNPTAFYLCASRTSGPSYEQYFGPGTRLTVT.

The CDR3 here is CASSYDSGPAGYTF. The CDR3 coding sequence is TGTGCCAGCAGTTACGACTCGGGACCGGCTGGCTACACCTTC. This chain links TRBV6-5 with TRBJ1-2; D is possibly TRBD1 (5 bases). Germline assignment: CDR1 MNHEY and CDR2 SVGAGI. Trimming removed 2 bases from V and 7 bases from J, with 14 bases in between. CDR3 length: 14 residues.

This rearrangement joins TRBV7-8 to TRBJ2-2; 10 bases fit TRBD2. The CDR3 is made up of 20 amino acids. Germline assignment: CDR1 SGHVS and CDR2 FQNEAQ. With 2 bases clipped from V and 2 bases from J, the junction kept 14 bases outside the gene matches. The CDR3 DNA is TGTGCCAGCAGCTTATTTGTGGAGCGGGGGGGCCCCCTAAACACCGGGGAGCTGTTTTTT. Amino acids: CASSLFVERGGPLNTGELFF. Full variable domain (remainder filled in from reference TRBV7-8 and TRBJ2-2): GAGVSQSPRYKVAKRGQDVALRCDPISGHVSLFWYQQALGQGPEFLTYFQNEAQLDKSGLPSDRFFAERPEGSVSTLKIQRTQQEDSAVYLCASSLFVERGGPLNTGELFFGEGSRLTVL.

This CDR3 reads CASMGSGGSSYNEQFF. DNA for the CDR3: TGTGCCAGCATGGGAAGCGGGGGGAGCTCCTACAATGAGCAGTTCTTC. The rearrangement joins TRBV27 to TRBJ2-1, with 9 bases identical to TRBD2. The CDR3 totals 16 residues. Germline V gene sequence: CDR1 MNHEY, CDR2 SMNVEV (reference sequence). V lost 7 bases and J lost 0; bases outside the gene matches: 7.

The chain couples TRBV27 to TRBJ1-2; TRBD1 aligns across 7 bases. The germline V gene encodes CDR1 MNHEY and CDR2 SMNVEV (reference sequence). After removal of 3 bases from V and 2 bases from J, the junction contained 3 bases not matched to a gene. CDR3 length equals 14 residues. The CDR3: CASSFRQGNYGYTF. The CDR3, as DNA: TGTGCCAGCAGTTTCCGACAGGGCAACTATGGCTACACCTTC.